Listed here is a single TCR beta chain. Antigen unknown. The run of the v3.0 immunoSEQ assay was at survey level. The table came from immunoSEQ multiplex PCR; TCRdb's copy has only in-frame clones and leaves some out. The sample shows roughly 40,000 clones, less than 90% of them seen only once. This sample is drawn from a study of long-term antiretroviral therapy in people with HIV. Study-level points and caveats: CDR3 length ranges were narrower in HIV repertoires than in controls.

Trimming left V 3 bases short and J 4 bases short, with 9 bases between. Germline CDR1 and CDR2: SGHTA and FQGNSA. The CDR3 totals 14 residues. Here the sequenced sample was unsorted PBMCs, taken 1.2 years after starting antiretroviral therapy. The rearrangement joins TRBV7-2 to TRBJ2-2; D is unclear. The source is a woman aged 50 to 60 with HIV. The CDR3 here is CASSFYDGTGELFF. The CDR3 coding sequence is TGTGCCAGCAGCTTTTATGACGGCACCGGGGAGCTGTTTTTT. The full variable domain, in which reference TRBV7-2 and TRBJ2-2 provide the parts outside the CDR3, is GAGVSQSPSNKVTEKGKDVELRCDPISGHTALYWYRQSLGQGLEFLIYFQGNSAPDKSGLPSDRFSAERTGGSVSTLTIQRTQQEDSAVYLCASSFYDGTGELFFGEGSRLTVL.